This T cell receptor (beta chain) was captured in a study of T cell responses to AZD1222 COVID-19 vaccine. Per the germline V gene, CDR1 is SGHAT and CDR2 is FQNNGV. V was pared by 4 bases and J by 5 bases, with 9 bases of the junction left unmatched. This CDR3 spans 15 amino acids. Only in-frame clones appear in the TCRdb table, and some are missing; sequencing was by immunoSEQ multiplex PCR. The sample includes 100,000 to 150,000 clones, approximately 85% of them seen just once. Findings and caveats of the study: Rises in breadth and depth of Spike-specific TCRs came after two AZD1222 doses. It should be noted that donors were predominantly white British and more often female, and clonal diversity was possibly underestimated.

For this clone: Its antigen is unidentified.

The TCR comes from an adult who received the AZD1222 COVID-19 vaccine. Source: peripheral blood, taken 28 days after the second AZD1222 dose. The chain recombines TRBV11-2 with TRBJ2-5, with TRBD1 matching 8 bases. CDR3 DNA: TGTGCCAGCAGCTACTCAGGGGGCTTAGTGGAGACCCAGTACTTC. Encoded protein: CASSYSGGLVETQYF. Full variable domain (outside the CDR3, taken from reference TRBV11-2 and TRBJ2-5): EAGVAQSPRYKIIEKRQSVAFWCNPISGHATLYWYQQILGQGPKLLIQFQNNGVVDDSQLPKDRFSAERLKGVDSTLKIQPAKLEDSAVYLCASSYSGGLVETQYFGPGTRLLVL.